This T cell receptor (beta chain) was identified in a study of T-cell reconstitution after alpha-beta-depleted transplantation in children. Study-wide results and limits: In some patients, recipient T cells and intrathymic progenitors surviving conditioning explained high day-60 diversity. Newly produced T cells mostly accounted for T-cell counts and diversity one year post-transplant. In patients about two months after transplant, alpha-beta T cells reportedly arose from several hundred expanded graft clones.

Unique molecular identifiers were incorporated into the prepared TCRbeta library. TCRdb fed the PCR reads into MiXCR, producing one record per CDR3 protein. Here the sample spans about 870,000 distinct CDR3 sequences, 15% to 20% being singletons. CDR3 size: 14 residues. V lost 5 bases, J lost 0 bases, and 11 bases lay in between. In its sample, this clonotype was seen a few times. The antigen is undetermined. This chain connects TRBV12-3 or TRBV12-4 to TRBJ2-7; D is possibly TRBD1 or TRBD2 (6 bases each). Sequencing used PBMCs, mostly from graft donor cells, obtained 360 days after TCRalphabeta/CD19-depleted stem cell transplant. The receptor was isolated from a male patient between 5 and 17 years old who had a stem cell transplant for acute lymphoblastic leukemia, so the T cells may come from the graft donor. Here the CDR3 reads CASSRGDHSYEQYF. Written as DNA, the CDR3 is TGTGCCAGCAGTAGGGGGGACCACTCCTACGAGCAGTACTTC.